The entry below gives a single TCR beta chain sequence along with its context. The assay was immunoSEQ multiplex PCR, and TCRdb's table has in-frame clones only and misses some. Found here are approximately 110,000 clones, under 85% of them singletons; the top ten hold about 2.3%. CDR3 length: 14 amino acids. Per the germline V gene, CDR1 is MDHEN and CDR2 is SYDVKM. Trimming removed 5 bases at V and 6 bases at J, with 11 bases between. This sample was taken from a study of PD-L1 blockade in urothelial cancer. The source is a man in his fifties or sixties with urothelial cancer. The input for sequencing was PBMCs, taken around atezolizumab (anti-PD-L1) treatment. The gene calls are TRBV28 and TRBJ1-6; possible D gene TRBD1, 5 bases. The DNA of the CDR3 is TGTGCCAGCAGTAGGACATTGGGTAATTCACCCCTCCACTTT. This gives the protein CASSRTLGNSPLHF.